These 32 T cell receptor beta chains originate from one sample sequenced in a study of T cell responses to AZD1222 COVID-19 vaccine. Sequencing used immunoSEQ multiplex PCR; TCRdb keeps in-frame clones, though not all of them. The table has about 160,000 clones, about nine tenths seen once. The specimen comprised peripheral blood, sampled on day 0 of AZD1222 vaccination. The origin of the receptors is an adult in good health.

This clone was observed a few times. This chain connects TRBV2 to TRBJ1-6; the D is unclear. Germline V lookup: CDR1 SNHLY, CDR2 FYNNEI. The V end lost 2 bases, the J end lost 6 bases, and 5 bases lay between the germline ends. The CDR3 length is 13 residues. The CDR3 sequence: CASSELANSPLHF. CDR3 coding DNA: TGTGCCAGCAGTGAACTGGCTAATTCACCCCTCCACTTT.

The chain carries TRBV6-2 or TRBV6-3 and TRBJ2-2; no clear D. Germline CDR1 and CDR2: MNHEY and SVGEGT. With 6 bases removed from V and 3 bases from J, the gap between germline ends came to 8 bases. The CDR3 has 13 amino acids. This CDR3 is CASSQHYTGELFF. For the CDR3, the DNA is TGTGCCAGCAGCCAACACTACACCGGGGAGCTGTTTTTT.

The chain couples TRBV7-9 to TRBJ1-2; D uncertain. CDR3 length: 18 amino acids. Looked up from germline, CDR1 is SEHNR and CDR2 is FQNEAQ (reference sequence). The ends were cut back, 1 base at V and 0 bases at J, with 18 bases in the middle. The CDR3 DNA is TGTGCCAGCAGCTTAGAGGCGGCCAGAGATGATCCTAACTATGGCTACACCTTC. It codes for CASSLEAARDDPNYGYTF.

J is TRBJ1-1 and V is TRBV5-1; 7 bases map to TRBD1. The CDR3 has 15 amino acids. Germline CDR1 reads SGHRS; CDR2 reads YFSETQ. The junction had 6 bases not matched to a gene; V was cut back by 4 bases and J by 0 bases. The CDR3 sequence is CASSAGGTMNTEAFF. CDR3 sequence (DNA): TGCGCCAGCAGCGCAGGGGGTACCATGAACACTGAAGCTTTCTTT.

V and J are TRBV7-8 and TRBJ2-5; D possibly matches TRBD1 or TRBD2 (5 bases each). The CDR3 runs to 16 residues. The V gene lost 3 bases and the J gene lost 4 bases, with 18 bases spanning the gap. The germline V gene encodes CDR1 SGHVS and CDR2 FQNEAQ. DNA for the CDR3: TGTGCCAGCAGCTTGGCTCCGGGACGGACAATAGAGACCCAGTACTTC. Protein sequence: CASSLAPGRTIETQYF.

In the case of this clone: Lacking the conserved final phenylalanine or tryptophan, this CDR3 likely reflects a read error. It is unclear where the CDR3 begins or ends on the DNA, so no DNA is shown, and the CDR3 is as TCRdb lists it. The chain employs TRBV19 and TRBJ2-7; the table's D call of TRBD1 was not tested on the DNA. The germline CDR1 and CDR2 sequences are LNHDA and SQIVND (reference sequence). The CDR3 is 10 residues long, counting both termini. CDR3 residues: CASSSGTGAS.

This clone was observed a single time. The genes are TRBV7-2 and TRBJ2-2, with TRBD1 matching 10 bases. The CDR3 sequence is 16 residues long. CDR1 is SGHTA, CDR2 FQGNSA, per germline. Trimming removed 4 bases from V and 4 bases from J; junction bases left unmatched: 6. In DNA, the CDR3 is TGTGCCAGCAGCTCCAGACAGGGGGCCAGCACCGGGGAGCTGTTTTTT. Its protein product is CASSSRQGASTGELFF.

The chain employs TRBV7-9 and TRBJ1-2; the D gene is possibly TRBD1 (6 bases). There are 15 residues in the CDR3. Germline CDR1 SEHNR, CDR2 FQNEAQ (reference sequence). V was trimmed by 0 bases and J by 4 bases, leaving 12 bases between them. CDR3 sequence reads: CASSLAQGSIYGYTF. In DNA, the CDR3 is TGTGCCAGCAGCTTAGCGCAGGGGAGTATCTATGGCTACACCTTC.

The chain recombines TRBV6-1 with TRBJ1-3, with D possibly matching TRBD1 (5 bases). The CDR3 has 15 residues. Germline CDR1 and CDR2: MNHNS and SASEGT. V gave up 1 base and J gave up 4 bases, with 11 bases separating them. Written as DNA, the CDR3 is TGTGCCAGCAGTGAAGGTACAGGAAGGGGAAACACCATATATTTT. Translated: CASSEGTGRGNTIYF.

The chain couples TRBV25-1 to TRBJ1-3; D is unclear. Germline CDR1 and CDR2: MGHDK and SYGVNS. This CDR3 is built from 15 residues. V was cut by 3 bases and J by 4 bases, with 13 bases left in between. The CDR3 DNA sequence: TGTGCCAGCAGTGAGTCCCCCATGGGAGGAAACACCATATATTTT. Its translation: CASSESPMGGNTIYF.

This rearrangement joins TRBV2 to TRBJ1-1; TRBD1 agrees at 7 bases. CDR3 length equals 13 residues. Trimming took 6 bases from V and 0 from J; bases not matched to a gene: 1. The germline V gene has CDR1 SNHLY and CDR2 FYNNEI. In DNA form, the CDR3 reads TGTGCCAGCAGGGACAGGATGAACACTGAAGCTTTCTTT. This gives the protein CASRDRMNTEAFF.

The rearrangement links TRBV4-1 to TRBJ1-4, with no clear D. The V and J ends lost 3 bases and 0 bases respectively, with 11 bases between them. CDR1 and CDR2 (germline): MGHRA, YSYEKL. The CDR3 runs 16 residues. CDR3 protein: CASSQLVSTTNEKLFF. The CDR3 coding sequence is TGCGCCAGCAGCCAGCTCGTCTCAACAACTAATGAAAAACTGTTTTTT.

The rearrangement uses TRBV12-5 and TRBJ1-1; maybe TRBD1 (5 bases). CDR1 is LGHNT, CDR2 FRNRAP, per germline. This CDR3 has 14 residues. V lost 2 bases to trimming and J lost 1 base, with 8 bases between them. CDR3 sequence (DNA): TGTGCTAGTGGTTTGACGACAGCGAACACTGAAGCTTTCTTT. Protein product: CASGLTTANTEAFF.

The chain combines TRBV24-1 with TRBJ2-5; a possible D gene is TRBD2 (6 bases). V lost 9 bases to trimming and J lost 1 base, with 20 bases between them. CDR1 KGHDR and CDR2 SFDVKD come from the germline V gene. The CDR3 runs 16 residues. CDR3 region: CATAPVNSGPQETQYF. As DNA, the CDR3 is TGTGCCACCGCCCCGGTGAATAGCGGCCCCCAAGAGACCCAGTACTTC.

This chain joins TRBV15 and TRBJ1-1; no clear D. Germline V gene data show CDR1 as LNHNV and CDR2 as YYDKDF (reference sequence). Trimming stripped 0 bases from V and 3 bases from J, with 14 bases between. This CDR3 has 16 residues. CDR3 residues: CATSRDRSALYTEAFF. The CDR3 DNA reads TGTGCCACCAGCAGAGATCGGTCAGCCCTGTACACTGAAGCTTTCTTT. The full variable domain, its missing parts supplied by reference TRBV15 and TRBJ1-1, is DAMVIQNPRYQVTQFGKPVTLSCSQTLNHNVMYWYQQKSSQAPKLLFHYYDKDFNNEADTPDNFQSRRPNTSFCFLDIRSPGLGDTAMYLCATSRDRSALYTEAFFGQGTRLTVV.

The V call is TRBV11-2, the J call TRBJ2-1, with unresolved D. Trimming took 2 bases from V and 4 from J, leaving 15 bases between them. Germline V gives CDR1 SGHAT, CDR2 FQNNGV. The CDR3 is 16 amino acids. CDR3 loop: CASSLTRITIYNEQFF. CDR3 coding DNA: TGTGCCAGCAGCTTAACGCGGATTACTATTTACAATGAGCAGTTCTTC.

The chain employs TRBV10-3 and TRBJ2-7; 7 bases match TRBD2. V gave up 5 bases and J gave up 2 bases; unmatched junction bases: 3. CDR3 size: 13 residues. Germline V gene sequence: CDR1 ENHRY, CDR2 SYGVKD. The CDR3 DNA follows: TGTGCCATCAGTAGCGGGGTTGCCTACGAGCAGTACTTC. Protein: CAISSGVAYEQYF.

J is TRBJ1-6 and V is TRBV9; the match to TRBD1 covers 7 bases. There are 15 residues in the CDR3. Per germline, CDR1 SGDLS and CDR2 YYNGEE. The junction had 13 bases not matched to a gene; V was cut back by 10 bases and J by 6 bases. The CDR3 coding sequence is TGTGCCTTTTACTCCCGGGACAGCGCTAATTCACCCCTCCACTTT. Translating gives CAFYSRDSANSPLHF.

The rearrangement links TRBV29-1 to TRBJ2-7, with 7 bases matching TRBD1. Per germline, CDR1 SQVTM and CDR2 ANQGSEA. This CDR3 has 11 residues. Trimming cost V 7 bases and J 4 bases; bases outside gene matches: 4. The CDR3 coding sequence is TGCAGCGCGAAACAGGGGTACGAGCAGTACTTC. Amino acid sequence: CSAKQGYEQYF.

The chain combines TRBV12-3 or TRBV12-4 with TRBJ1-1; 7 nucleotides align to TRBD1. Trimming at V came to 1 base and at J to 5 bases, leaving 1 base not matched to a gene. The CDR3 is 13 residues long. The CDR3 nucleotides read TGTGCCAGCAGTTTAGAACAGGGGACTGAAGCTTTCTTT. This gives the protein CASSLEQGTEAFF.

This clone was counted only a few times. The chain links TRBV7-9 to TRBJ2-7, with TRBD1 matching over 10 bases. V was pared by 3 bases and J by 12 bases, with 2 bases of the junction left unmatched. Per the germline V gene, CDR1 is SEHNR and CDR2 is FQNEAQ (reference sequence). The CDR3 spans 11 residues. CDR3 bases: TGTGCCAGCAGCTTGGGACAGGGGTTGTACTTC. As protein: CASSLGQGLYF.

The J gene is TRBJ1-5, the V gene TRBV28; TRBD1 agrees at 10 bases. The V segment lost 5 bases and the J segment 6 bases; nucleotides outside the gene matches: 7. CDR3 size: 15 residues. Germline loops: CDR1 MDHEN, CDR2 SYDVKM. CDR3 in amino acids: CASSPTGGFGQPQHF. The CDR3, as DNA: TGTGCCAGCAGTCCGACAGGGGGCTTCGGTCAGCCCCAGCATTTT.

This rearrangement joins TRBV29-1 to TRBJ2-5, with D perhaps matching TRBD1 (5 bases). V was shortened by 3 bases and J by 2 bases, with 10 bases between the two germline ends. Germline CDR1 reads SQVTM; CDR2 reads ANQGSEA. This CDR3 is 13 amino acids long. CDR3 sequence (DNA): TGCAGCGTTGATGGGGCCGGACAAGAGACCCAGTACTTC. This gives the protein CSVDGAGQETQYF.

Note on this clone: Other nucleotide sequences from this sample produce the same CDR3. The chain joins TRBV6-5 to TRBJ1-1, with a weak D call TRBD1 (5 bases). This CDR3 spans 14 amino acids. Germline assignment: CDR1 MNHEY and CDR2 SVGAGI. Trimming stripped 0 bases from V and 1 base from J, with 6 bases between. CDR3 coding DNA: TGTGCCAGCAGTTACTCGGGGGGGAACACTGAAGCTTTCTTT. This gives the protein CASSYSGGNTEAFF.

V is TRBV5-4 and J is TRBJ1-2; TRBD1 is a possible D gene (6 bases). The V end lost 2 bases, the J end lost 3 bases, and 8 bases lay between the germline ends. Germline CDR1 and CDR2: SGHNT and YYREEE (reference sequence). The CDR3 totals 13 residues. The CDR3 sequence is CASSLPGDYGYTF. In nucleotides, the CDR3 is TGTGCCAGCAGCTTACCAGGGGACTATGGCTACACCTTC.

The chain uses TRBV19 and TRBJ2-5, with D perhaps TRBD1 (5 bases). CDR3 length: 12 amino acids. Germline lookup yields CDR1 LNHDA and CDR2 SQIVND (reference sequence). V was clipped by 3 bases and J by 4 bases, with 6 bases between them. The CDR3 loop reads CASSIQGETQYF. CDR3 DNA: TGTGCCAGTAGTATCCAGGGAGAGACCCAGTACTTC.

The chain has TRBV7-8 and TRBJ1-5; D gene ambiguous. Germline V lookup: CDR1 SGHVS, CDR2 FQNEAQ. The CDR3 loop spans 13 amino acids. Trimming took 0 bases from V and 8 from J, leaving 8 bases between them. CDR3 DNA sequence: TGTGCCAGCAGCTTAGCGGTTGGTAAGCCCCAGCATTTT. It encodes CASSLAVGKPQHF.

To note about this clone: Other DNA sequences in the same sample also yield this CDR3. The chain uses TRBV11-2 and TRBJ1-1; a possible D gene is TRBD1 (6 bases). V lost 4 bases and J lost 1, with 7 bases in between. This CDR3 is built from 13 residues. CDR1 and CDR2 (germline): SGHAT, FQNNGV. CDR3 bases: TGTGCCAGCAGCTCCAGGGGGAACACTGAAGCTTTCTTT. Encoded protein: CASSSRGNTEAFF.

The chain joins TRBV7-8 to TRBJ1-1, with 8 bases identical to TRBD1. This CDR3 spans 15 amino acids. Germline V gives CDR1 SGHVS, CDR2 FQNEAQ. Losses at the gene ends were 3 bases for V and 0 bases for J; bases not matched to a gene: 3. The CDR3, as DNA: TGTGCCAGCAGCTTCAACAGGGGGATGAACACTGAAGCTTTCTTT. The encoded protein is CASSFNRGMNTEAFF.

This rearrangement joins TRBV20-1 to TRBJ2-7; 7 positions match TRBD2. The CDR3 contains 16 residues. V lost 3 bases and J lost 5; bases outside the gene matches: 16. Germline-derived CDR1 and CDR2 are DFQATT and SNEGSKA (reference sequence). This CDR3 is CSASDSAGTNLDEQYF. The DNA for the CDR3 is TGCAGTGCTAGTGACAGCGCCGGGACTAACCTGGACGAGCAGTACTTC.

The V gene is TRBV9, the J gene TRBJ1-1; D not certain. CDR3 size: 13 residues. CDR1 is SGDLS, CDR2 YYNGEE, per germline. V shed 2 bases and J shed 1 base, with 6 bases lying between them. The CDR3 spells CASSVSGNTEAFF. In DNA form, the CDR3 reads TGTGCCAGCAGCGTTTCAGGGAACACTGAAGCTTTCTTT.

This chain connects TRBV5-8 to TRBJ2-3, with 8 bases matching TRBD1. V dropped 5 bases and J dropped 5; count of bases not matched to a gene: 7. CDR1 SGHTS and CDR2 YDEGEE come from the germline V gene. This CDR3 contains 14 residues. The CDR3 DNA is TGTGCCAGCAGTGATCAGGGGGCAGTAGATACGCAGTATTTT. It yields the protein CASSDQGAVDTQYF. The full variable domain, completed using reference TRBV5-8 and TRBJ2-3, is EAGVTQSPTHLIKTRGQQATLRCSPISGHTSVYWYQQALGLGLQFLLWYDEGEERNRGNFPPRFSGRQFPNYSSELNVNALELEDSALYLCASSDQGAVDTQYFGPGTRLTVL.